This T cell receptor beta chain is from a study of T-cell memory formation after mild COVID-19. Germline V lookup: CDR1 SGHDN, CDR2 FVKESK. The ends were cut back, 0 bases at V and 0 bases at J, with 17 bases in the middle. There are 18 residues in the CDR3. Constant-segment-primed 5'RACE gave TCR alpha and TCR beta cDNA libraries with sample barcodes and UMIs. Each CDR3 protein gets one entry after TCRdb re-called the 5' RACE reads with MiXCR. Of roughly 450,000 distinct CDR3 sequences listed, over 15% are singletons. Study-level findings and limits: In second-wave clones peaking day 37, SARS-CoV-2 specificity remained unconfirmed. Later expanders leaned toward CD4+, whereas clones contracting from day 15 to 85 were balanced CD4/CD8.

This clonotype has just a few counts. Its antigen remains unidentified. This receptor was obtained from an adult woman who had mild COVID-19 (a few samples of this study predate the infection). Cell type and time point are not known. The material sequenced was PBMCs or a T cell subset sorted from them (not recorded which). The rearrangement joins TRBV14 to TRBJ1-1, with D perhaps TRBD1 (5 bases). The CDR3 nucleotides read TGTGCCAGCAGCCAAGATCAGCGGAGGGTGGGGCTGAACACTGAAGCTTTCTTT. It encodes CASSQDQRRVGLNTEAFF.